This T cell receptor (beta chain) is drawn from a study of vaccination effects on CD4 cells after COVID-19. Looking at the study overall: Peptides at 10 ug/ml and IL-2 at about 10 IU/ml were added to more than 1.5 million PBMC per well.

Following an approximately 11-day culture, CD4+ T cells were purified. According to the study, vaccine recipients showed no prior SARS-CoV-2 infection and negative nucleocapsid antibodies. The CDR3 has 15 residues. Germline V gene sequence: CDR1 SGHNT, CDR2 YYREEE (reference sequence). V was clipped by 0 bases and J by 10 bases, with 17 bases between them. Overall study results and limits: The study enrolled few convalescent patients and sampled no early post-infection timepoints.

A remark on this clone: Antigen unknown.

Profiled with immunoSEQ multiplex PCR; TCRdb holds only in-frame clones, not every one. The sample consists of about 58,000 clones, about 80% of them appearing once. Here the sequenced sample was CD4+ T cells from PBMCs cultured without peptide, taken before COVID-19 vaccination. This sequence originates from a human donor who received a COVID-19 vaccine. The V and J genes are TRBV5-4 and TRBJ2-1; D is uncertain. The CDR3 reads CASSLVGFVLEEQFF. CDR3 DNA: TGTGCCAGCAGCTTGGTAGGTTTCGTACTCGAGGAGCAGTTCTTC.